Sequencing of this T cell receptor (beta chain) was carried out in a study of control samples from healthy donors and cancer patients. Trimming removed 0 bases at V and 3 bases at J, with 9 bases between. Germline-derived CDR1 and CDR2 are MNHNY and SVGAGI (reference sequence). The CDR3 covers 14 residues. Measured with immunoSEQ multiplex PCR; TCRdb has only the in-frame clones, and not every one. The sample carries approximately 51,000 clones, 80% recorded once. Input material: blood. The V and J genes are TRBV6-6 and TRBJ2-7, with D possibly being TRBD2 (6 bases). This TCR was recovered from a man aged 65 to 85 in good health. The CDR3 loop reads CASSYSGGHYEQYF. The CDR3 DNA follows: TGTGCCAGCAGTTACTCAGGAGGGCACTACGAGCAGTACTTC.